This is a list of T cell receptor beta chains from one sample in a study of regulatory T cells in long-lasting Graves disease. TCRdb redid the calling of the multiplex PCR reads with MiXCR, one entry per CDR3 protein. The sample consists of some 500,000 distinct CDR3 sequences, roughly 14% of them appearing once. The same sample was also used in a study of T cells in Graves' hyperthyroidism and ophthalmopathy.

Sample: peripheral blood mononuclear cells (PBMCs), taken at new diagnosis, from a patient treated with antithyroid drugs. The receptor source for this set is a man aged 25-40 years with Graves disease. Each CDR3 is given with its conserved first and last residue. Each record gives: clone size, D gene, J gene, V gene, CDR3 protein. A D gene is named only where the DNA matches it firmly. Part of the rows lack a size; the others show once, few, many or a class for expanded clones.

abundance: many; d_gene: .; j_gene: TRBJ2-1; v_gene: TRBV18; CDR3aa: CASHQRGDNEQFF
abundance: many; d_gene: TRBD2; j_gene: TRBJ2-1; v_gene: TRBV7-2; CDR3aa: CASSPRVPTSGPNNEQFF
abundance: few; d_gene: .; j_gene: TRBJ2-7; v_gene: TRBV20-1; CDR3aa: CSASGHEQYF
abundance: .; d_gene: TRBD2; j_gene: TRBJ2-2; v_gene: TRBV7-2; CDR3aa: CASSGGCTGELFF
abundance: many; d_gene: .; j_gene: TRBJ2-5; v_gene: TRBV12-3/TRBV12-4; CDR3aa: CASSLRGTPETQYF
abundance: many; d_gene: .; j_gene: TRBJ1-5; v_gene: TRBV24-1; CDR3aa: CATSSANQPQHF
abundance: .; d_gene: .; j_gene: TRBJ2-7; v_gene: TRBV20-1; CDR3aa: CSAEERGRGLYEQYF
abundance: many; d_gene: .; j_gene: TRBJ2-5; v_gene: TRBV11-2; CDR3aa: CASSLYVGEVEETQYF
abundance: .; d_gene: .; j_gene: TRBJ2-7; v_gene: TRBV20-1; CDR3aa: CSARKSQGNYEQYF
abundance: .; d_gene: TRBD2; j_gene: TRBJ2-7; v_gene: TRBV12-3/TRBV12-4; CDR3aa: CASSKGGLAGVEQYF
abundance: few; d_gene: .; j_gene: TRBJ2-3; v_gene: TRBV14; CDR3aa: CASSQDGLDTQYF
abundance: many; d_gene: TRBD2; j_gene: TRBJ2-7; v_gene: TRBV6-1; CDR3aa: CARRTSGTWVNYEQYF
abundance: .; d_gene: .; j_gene: TRBJ1-1; v_gene: TRBV7-2; CDR3aa: CASSFPKDSEAFF
abundance: few; d_gene: TRBD2; j_gene: TRBJ2-7; v_gene: TRBV7-9; CDR3aa: CASSLGWRLAGESYEQYF
abundance: .; d_gene: TRBD1; j_gene: TRBJ2-7; v_gene: TRBV6-1; CDR3aa: CASSLRQGMKTYEQYF
abundance: few; d_gene: .; j_gene: TRBJ1-5; v_gene: TRBV7-2; CDR3aa: CASSLHHGQYNQPQHF
abundance: few; d_gene: .; j_gene: TRBJ2-1; v_gene: TRBV24-1; CDR3aa: CATSDSRGGTYNEQFF
abundance: many; d_gene: .; j_gene: TRBJ2-3; v_gene: TRBV12-3/TRBV12-4; CDR3aa: CASSTDSTDTQYF
abundance: few; d_gene: TRBD2; j_gene: TRBJ2-1; v_gene: TRBV3-1; CDR3aa: CASSRPSGLAGGSIYNEQFF
abundance: many; d_gene: TRBD1; j_gene: TRBJ1-2; v_gene: TRBV28; CDR3aa: CASSFDRGGGYTF
abundance: many; d_gene: .; j_gene: TRBJ2-7; v_gene: TRBV28; CDR3aa: CASSPGGFYEQYF
abundance: many; d_gene: .; j_gene: TRBJ1-2; v_gene: TRBV12-3/TRBV12-4; CDR3aa: CASSLARQSSSYTF
abundance: many; d_gene: TRBD2; j_gene: TRBJ2-1; v_gene: TRBV3-1; CDR3aa: CASSQDWTSVNNEQFF
abundance: few; d_gene: TRBD2; j_gene: TRBJ2-1; v_gene: TRBV11-3; CDR3aa: CASSLEGREGGNEQFF